This passage covers 4 T cell receptor beta chains from one sample sequenced in a study of T-cell memory formation after mild COVID-19. In TCRdb, the 5' RACE reads were re-called with MiXCR into one record per CDR3 protein. The sample has fewer than 350,000 distinct CDR3 sequences, more than 15% seen once; the top ten hold 20% to 25%. Specimen: PBMCs or a T cell subset sorted from them (not recorded which). Receptors were obtained from a man younger than 35 who had mild COVID-19 (a few samples of this study predate the infection). Cell type and time point are not known.

This rearrangement joins TRBV12-3 or TRBV12-4 to TRBJ2-3; possible D gene TRBD2, 6 bases. The V end lost 7 bases, the J end lost 2 bases, and 10 bases lay between the germline ends. The length of the CDR3 is 13 residues. The CDR3 DNA follows: TGTGCCAGCATGACTAGAGCCACAGATACGCAGTATTTT. Amino acid sequence: CASMTRATDTQYF.

This clonotype was observed a few times. The chain uses TRBV2 and TRBJ2-7; D not certain. This CDR3 is 13 amino acids long. Per the germline V gene, CDR1 is SNHLY and CDR2 is FYNNEI. Trimming left V 0 bases short and J 10 bases short, with 13 bases between. CDR3 in amino acids: CASSEAGFDKQYF. The CDR3 DNA follows: TGTGCCAGCAGTGAAGCGGGATTTGACAAACAGTACTTC.

The chain couples TRBV6-5 to TRBJ2-6; D is uncertain. Germline CDR1 reads MNHEY; CDR2 reads SVGAGI. This CDR3 spans 18 amino acids. Trimming took off 2 bases at V and 2 bases at J, with 16 bases between the two ends. The CDR3 bases are TGTGCCAGCAGTTACAAGCAGATGACTGTCCCTGGGGCCAACGTCCTGACTTTC. Translated, it gives CASSYKQMTVPGANVLTF.

The chain carries TRBV7-2 and TRBJ2-1; 7 bases map to TRBD1. This CDR3 is built from 13 residues. CDR1 and CDR2 (germline): SGHTA, FQGNSA. V lost 5 bases, J lost 7 bases, and 5 bases stayed unmatched. The CDR3 DNA follows: TGTGCCAGCAGCCGACAGGGTAGGAATGAGCAGTTCTTC. Amino acids: CASSRQGRNEQFF.